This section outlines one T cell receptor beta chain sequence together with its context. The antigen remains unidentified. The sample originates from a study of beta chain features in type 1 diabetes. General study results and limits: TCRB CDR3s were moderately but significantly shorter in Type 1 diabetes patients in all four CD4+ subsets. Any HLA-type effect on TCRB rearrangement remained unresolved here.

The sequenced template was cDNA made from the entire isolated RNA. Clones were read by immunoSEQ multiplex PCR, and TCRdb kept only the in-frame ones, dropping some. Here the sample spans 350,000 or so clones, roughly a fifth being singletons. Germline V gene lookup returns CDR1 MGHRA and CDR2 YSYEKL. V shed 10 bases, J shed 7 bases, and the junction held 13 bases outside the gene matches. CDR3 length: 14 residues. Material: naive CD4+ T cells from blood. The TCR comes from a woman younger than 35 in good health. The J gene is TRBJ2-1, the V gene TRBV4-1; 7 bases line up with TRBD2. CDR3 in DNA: TGCGCCACTCGGGAGGCCCCAAAGAGGAATGAGCAGTTCTTC. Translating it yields CATREAPKRNEQFF.